This T cell receptor (beta chain) was profiled in a study of cytomegalovirus exposure and HLA in healthy donors. Study overall: A subsequent analysis stated that the roughly 120 validation repertoires were run on the same platform as the approximately 610 first-cohort repertoires. Study-wide findings and caveats: Subsequent analysis of the 100 to 150 validation repertoires found a tendency for first-cohort TCR clusters to co-occur. The study listed 164 cytomegalovirus-associated TCR beta chains.

The count of this clone is one. The antigen is not known. Generated by immunoSEQ multiplex PCR, the TCRdb table keeps only in-frame clones and is missing some. The data contain approximately 220,000 clones, over 70% of them singletons. In germline, CDR1 is SGHTS, CDR2 YDEGEE. The CDR3 extends over 14 amino acids. Trimming removed 0 bases at V and 4 bases at J, with 11 bases between. The chain is built from TRBV5-8 and TRBJ2-7; TRBD2 is a possible D gene (5 bases). The TCR sequence derives from a woman in her 30s in good health and CMV-seropositive. The sequencing input was PBMCs. CDR3 residues: CASSLALASYEQYF. The CDR3 DNA reads TGTGCCAGCAGCTTGGCCCTAGCATCTTACGAGCAGTACTTC.